A selection of T cell receptor beta chains follows, all from one sample in a study of T cell repertoires in cytomegalovirus infection. These receptors have no identified antigens. MiXCR was run by TCRdb on the reads, yielding one entry per CDR3 protein. The table lists some 480,000 distinct CDR3 sequences, around 30% of them singletons, with 15% to 20% in the top ten. This specimen consisted of cultured PBMCs, obtained from culture after CMV antigen stimulation. All receptors come from a human donor in good health (CMV status not recorded). Some clones in this sample may be carry-over from other donors' samples. Both conserved end residues are part of each CDR3.

>TRBJ1-6|TRBV4-1
CASSHGGDAVSPLHF
>TRBJ1-3|TRBV19
CASRTRSAVSGNTIYF
>TRBJ2-1|TRBV14
CASSRGPTHHNEQFF
>TRBJ2-3|TRBV6-1
CASSDGGSGYSTSTDTQYF
>TRBJ2-2|TRBV7-6
CASALAGGPSGELFF
>TRBJ1-1|TRBV11-2
CASSLYRGGMNTEAFF
>TRBJ2-2|TRBV19
CASTGTVITGELFF
>TRBJ2-1|TRBV11-2
CASSVGSGEQFF
>TRBJ1-4|TRBV19
CASSDRRGLVEKLFF
>TRBJ1-3|TRBV11-3
CASSPPGDRGNTIYF
>TRBJ2-6|TRBV7-9
CASSSSTGTGANVLTF
>TRBJ2-7|TRBV28
CASSFSGQGAYEQYF
>TRBJ2-5|TRBV29-1
CSIGGGQETQYF
>TRBJ2-3|TRBV10-3
CAISESKLAGGRTDTQYF
>TRBJ2-3|TRBV7-2
CASSLGTTQYF
>TRBJ2-3|TRBV7-6
CASSRLAGPSTDTQYF
>TRBJ2-3|TRBV7-2
CASGPGLAGGISTDTQYF
>TRBJ1-5|TRBV28
CASDRGWSNQPQHF
>TRBJ1-1|TRBV7-8
CASSLRGGSTEAFF
>TRBJ2-1|TRBV7-9
CASSHGGLSPNEQFF
>TRBJ2-7|TRBV10-3
CAISQGAQGTSSYEQYF
>TRBJ1-2|TRBV6-2/TRBV6-3
CASSSNGHDGSYGYTF